Listed below are T cell receptor beta chains from one sample, sequenced in a study of identical twins. From the 5' RACE reads, TCRdb called clonotypes with MiXCR, one entry per CDR3 protein. This sample has some 500,000 distinct CDR3 sequences; 14% occur once, and the top ten carry around 0.48%. This sample also belongs to another study, concerning yellow fever vaccine responses in identical twins.

The source material was CD4+ T cells sorted from blood. These receptors all stem from a woman younger than 30 in good health. The CDR3 runs from the conserved cysteine through the conserved F or W. The order of the fields is J gene, clone size, D gene, V gene, CDR3 protein, CDR3 DNA. The D gene is left open where the match is weak. Clone size is given for some rows only: seen once, a few or many times, or a class if the clone is expanded.

TRBJ2-7 | once | NA | TRBV10-3 | CAISGTAYEQCF | TGTGCCATCAGTGGGACAGCCTACGAGCAGTGCTTC
TRBJ2-5 | many | NA | TRBV7-8 | CASSIRRMTERQETQYF | TGTGCCAGCAGCATCCGACGAATGACAGAACGACAAGAGACCCAGTACTTC
TRBJ2-5 | NA | TRBD1 | TRBV27 | CASSLRTGKGETQYF | TGTGCCAGCAGTTTGCGGACAGGGAAGGGGGAGACCCAGTACTTC
TRBJ2-2 | few | TRBD2 | TRBV20-1 | CSAFSGGAVGELFF | TGCAGTGCTTTTAGCGGGGGGGCTGTCGGGGAGCTGTTTTTT
TRBJ2-4 | NA | NA | TRBV14 | CASSQDSLTLSAKYIQYF | TGTGCCAGCAGCCAAGATTCTTTAACCTTATCAGCCAAATACATTCAGTACTTC
TRBJ2-1 | NA | NA | TRBV5-5 | CASSLGPPQFF | TGTGCCAGCAGCTTGGGCCCGCCGCAGTTCTTC
TRBJ2-1 | NA | NA | TRBV6-1 | CASSESKAPSNEQFF | TGTGCCAGCAGTGAAAGCAAAGCCCCTTCCAATGAGCAGTTCTTC
TRBJ2-1 | few | TRBD1 | TRBV5-1 | CASSSDLQGAVGEQFF | TGCGCCAGCAGCTCCGATTTACAGGGGGCGGTGGGTGAGCAGTTCTTC
TRBJ2-1 | NA | TRBD2 | TRBV7-8 | CASSLVTRVLAGGNNEQFF | TGTGCCAGCAGCTTAGTTACCCGTGTACTAGCGGGAGGAAACAATGAGCAGTTCTTC
TRBJ2-3 | NA | NA | TRBV5-1 | CASSPDTYTDTQYF | TGCGCCAGCAGCCCGGACACGTACACAGATACGCAGTATTTT
TRBJ2-1 | NA | NA | TRBV28 | CASSLARTVSYNEQFF | TGTGCCAGCAGTCTCGCCCGGACAGTCTCCTACAATGAGCAGTTCTTC
TRBJ2-3 | NA | NA | TRBV21-1 | CASSIDAGTRRASSTDTQYF | TGTGCCAGCAGCATAGACGCCGGGACTCGACGCGCTTCTAGCACAGATACGCAGTATTTT
TRBJ2-4 | few | TRBD1 | TRBV28 | CASSQTGTGTKNIQYF | TGTGCCAGCAGCCAAACCGGGACAGGCACAAAAAACATTCAGTACTTC
TRBJ1-4 | NA | NA | TRBV18 | CASSANSGGGEKLFF | TGTGCCAGCTCAGCAAACAGCGGTGGAGGTGAAAAACTGTTTTTT